The source of this T cell receptor (beta chain) is a study of cytotoxic CD8 clonotypes in ibrutinib-treated CLL. This clone is a singleton in its sample. The target antigen is unknown. Broader study findings: Clonality went up at the time of ibrutinib response, stayed stable in sustained remission, and later dropped back toward its baseline level at progression. Once treatment began, public clonotypes, which were uncommon, contracted or stayed stable.

Using immunoSEQ multiplex PCR, the repertoire was profiled, and TCRdb retains in-frame clones only, with some absent. The table records approximately 160,000 clones, about 88% of them present only once. V was shortened by 0 bases and J by 6 bases, with 18 bases between the two germline ends. Per the germline V gene, CDR1 is SGHRS and CDR2 is YFSETQ. This CDR3 is built from 16 residues. The TCR was taken from a human donor with chronic lymphocytic leukemia. This chain uses TRBV5-1 with TRBJ1-2; D perhaps matches TRBD1 (5 bases). The sequenced sample was PBMCs, obtained at disease progression, from a patient treated with ibrutinib. CDR3 residues: CASSLVPGLIQNGYTF. The CDR3 DNA reads as TGCGCCAGCAGCTTGGTCCCAGGGTTGATTCAGAATGGCTACACCTTC. Filled out from reference TRBV5-1 and TRBJ1-2, the complete variable domain reads KAGVTQTPRYLIKTRGQQVTLSCSPISGHRSVSWYQQTPGQGLQFLFEYFSETQRNKGNFPGRFSGRQFSNSRSEMNVSTLELGDSALYLCASSLVPGLIQNGYTFGSGTRLTVV.